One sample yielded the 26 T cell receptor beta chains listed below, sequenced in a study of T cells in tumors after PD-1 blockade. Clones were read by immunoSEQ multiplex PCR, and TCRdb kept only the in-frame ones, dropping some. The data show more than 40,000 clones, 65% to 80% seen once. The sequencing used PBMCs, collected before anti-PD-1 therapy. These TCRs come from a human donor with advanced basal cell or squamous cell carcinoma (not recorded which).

The CDR3 DNA reads as TGTGCCAGCAGCCTACAGGGACTGGGGAATGGCTACACCTTC. Translation gives CASSLQGLGNGYTF. The gene calls are TRBV7-3 and TRBJ1-2, with D maybe TRBD1 (6 bases). Germline-derived CDR1 and CDR2 are SGHTA and FQGTGA. This CDR3 is built from 14 residues. Trimming took off 5 bases at V and 6 bases at J, with 16 bases between the two ends.

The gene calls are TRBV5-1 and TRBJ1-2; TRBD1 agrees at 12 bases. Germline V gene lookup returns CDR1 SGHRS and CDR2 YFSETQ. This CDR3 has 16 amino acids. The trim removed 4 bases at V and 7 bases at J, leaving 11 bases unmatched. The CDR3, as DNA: TGCGCCAGCAGCCGTGAACCGGGACAGGGGGCACGTGGCTACACCTTC. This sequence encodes CASSREPGQGARGYTF.

CDR3 amino acids: CASSSSGNEQYF. The DNA of the CDR3 is TGTGCCAGCAGCTCCTCAGGGAACGAGCAGTACTTC. V usage is TRBV13 and J usage is TRBJ2-7; the D gene is possibly TRBD1 (5 bases). CDR3 length: 12 residues. V lost 4 bases, J lost 5 bases, and 9 bases lay in between. Germline CDR1 is PRHDT and CDR2 is FYEKMQ (reference sequence). The whole variable domain, remainder taken from reference TRBV13 and TRBJ2-7, is AAGVIQSPRHLIKEKRETATLKCYPIPRHDTVYWYQQGPGQDPQFLISFYEKMQSDKGSIPDRFSAQQFSDYHSELNMSSLELGDSALYFCASSSSGNEQYFGPGTRLTVT.

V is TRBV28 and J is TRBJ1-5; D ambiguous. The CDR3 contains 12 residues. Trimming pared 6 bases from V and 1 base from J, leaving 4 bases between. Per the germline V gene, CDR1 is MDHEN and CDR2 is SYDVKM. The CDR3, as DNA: TGTGCCAGCAGAAAGAGCAATCAGCCCCAGCATTTT. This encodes CASRKSNQPQHF. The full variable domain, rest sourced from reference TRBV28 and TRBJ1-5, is DVKVTQSSRYLVKRTGEKVFLECVQDMDHENMFWYRQDPGLGLRLIYFSYDVKMKEKGDIPEGYSVSREKKERFSLILESASTNQTSMYLCASRKSNQPQHFGDGTRLSIL.

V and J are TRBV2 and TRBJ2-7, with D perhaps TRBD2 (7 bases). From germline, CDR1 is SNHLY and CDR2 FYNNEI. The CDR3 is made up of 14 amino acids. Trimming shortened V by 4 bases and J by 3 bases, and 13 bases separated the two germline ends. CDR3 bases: TGTGCCAGCAGTGTTGGGGGAGGGGGCTACGAGCAGTACTTC. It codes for CASSVGGGGYEQYF. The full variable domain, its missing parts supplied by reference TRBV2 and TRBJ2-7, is EPEVTQTPSHQVTQMGQEVILRCVPISNHLYFYWYRQILGQKVEFLVSFYNNEISEKSEIFDDQFSVERPDGSNFTLKIRSTKLEDSAMYFCASSVGGGGYEQYFGPGTRLTVT.

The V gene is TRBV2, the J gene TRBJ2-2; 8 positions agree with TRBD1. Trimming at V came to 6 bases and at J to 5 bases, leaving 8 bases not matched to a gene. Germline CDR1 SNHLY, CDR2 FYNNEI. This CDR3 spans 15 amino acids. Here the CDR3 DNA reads TGTGCCAGCAGCGCGGACAGGGTTTGGACCGGGGAGCTGTTTTTT. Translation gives CASSADRVWTGELFF.

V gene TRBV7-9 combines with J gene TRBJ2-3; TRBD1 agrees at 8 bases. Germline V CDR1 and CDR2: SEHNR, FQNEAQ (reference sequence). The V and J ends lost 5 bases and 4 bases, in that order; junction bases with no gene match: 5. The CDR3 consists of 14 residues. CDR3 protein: CASSTQQGADTQYF. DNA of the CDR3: TGTGCCAGCAGCACGCAACAGGGGGCAGATACGCAGTATTTT.

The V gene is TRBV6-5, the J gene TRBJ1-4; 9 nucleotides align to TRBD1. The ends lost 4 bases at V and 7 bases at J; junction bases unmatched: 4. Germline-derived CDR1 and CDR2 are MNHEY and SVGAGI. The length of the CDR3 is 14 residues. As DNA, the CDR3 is TGTGCCAGCAGTTGGACAGGGGAGGGTGAAAAACTGTTTTTT. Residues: CASSWTGEGEKLFF.

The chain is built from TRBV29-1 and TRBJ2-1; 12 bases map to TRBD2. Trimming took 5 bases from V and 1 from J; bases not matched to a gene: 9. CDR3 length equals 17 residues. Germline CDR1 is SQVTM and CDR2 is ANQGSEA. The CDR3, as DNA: TGCAGCGTTTGGGCTAGCGGGGGGGCCCGGTCCTACAATGAGCAGTTCTTC. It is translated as CSVWASGGARSYNEQFF.

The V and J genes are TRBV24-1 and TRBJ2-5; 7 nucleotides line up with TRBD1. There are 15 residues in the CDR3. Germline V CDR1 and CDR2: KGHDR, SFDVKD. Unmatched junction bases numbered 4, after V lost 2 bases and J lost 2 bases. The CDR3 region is CATSDSRQGQETQYF. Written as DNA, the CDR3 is TGTGCCACCAGTGATTCGCGACAGGGACAAGAGACCCAGTACTTC.

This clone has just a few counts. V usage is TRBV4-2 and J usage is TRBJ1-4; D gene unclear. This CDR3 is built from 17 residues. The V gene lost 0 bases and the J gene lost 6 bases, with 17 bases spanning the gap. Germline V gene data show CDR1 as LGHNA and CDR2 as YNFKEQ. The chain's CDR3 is CASSQEGNSAVYEKLFF. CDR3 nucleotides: TGTGCCAGCAGCCAAGAGGGAAACTCAGCGGTTTATGAAAAACTGTTTTTT.

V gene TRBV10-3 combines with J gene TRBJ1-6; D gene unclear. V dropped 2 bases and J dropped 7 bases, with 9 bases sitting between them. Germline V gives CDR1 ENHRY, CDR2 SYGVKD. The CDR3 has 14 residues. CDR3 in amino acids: CAISENSENSPLHF. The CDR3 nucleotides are TGTGCCATCAGTGAGAACTCGGAGAATTCACCCCTCCACTTT.

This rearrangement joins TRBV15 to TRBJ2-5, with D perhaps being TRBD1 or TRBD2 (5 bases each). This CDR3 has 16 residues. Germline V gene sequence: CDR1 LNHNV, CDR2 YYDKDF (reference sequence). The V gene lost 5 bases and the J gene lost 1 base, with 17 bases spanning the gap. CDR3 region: CATSFRQSRGQETQYF. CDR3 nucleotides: TGTGCCACCAGCTTTCGACAGTCCCGGGGCCAAGAGACCCAGTACTTC.

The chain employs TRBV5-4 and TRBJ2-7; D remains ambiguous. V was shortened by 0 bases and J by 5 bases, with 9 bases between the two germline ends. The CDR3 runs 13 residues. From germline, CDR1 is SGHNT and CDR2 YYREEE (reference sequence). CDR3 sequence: CASSLVESHEQYF. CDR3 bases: TGTGCCAGCAGCTTGGTGGAATCCCACGAGCAGTACTTC.

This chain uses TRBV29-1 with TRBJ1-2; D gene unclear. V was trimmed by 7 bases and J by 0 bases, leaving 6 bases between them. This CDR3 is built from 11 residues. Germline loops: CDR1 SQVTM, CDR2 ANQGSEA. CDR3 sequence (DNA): TGCAGCGCCCAAGCTAACTATGGCTACACCTTC. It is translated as CSAQANYGYTF.

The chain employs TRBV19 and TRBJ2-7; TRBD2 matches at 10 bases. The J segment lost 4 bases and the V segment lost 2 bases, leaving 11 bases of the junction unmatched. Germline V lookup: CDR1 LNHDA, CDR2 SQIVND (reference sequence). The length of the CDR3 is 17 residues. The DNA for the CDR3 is TGTGCCAGTAGTATACTAGCGGGGGCCGTCGGCTCATACGAGCAGTACTTC. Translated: CASSILAGAVGSYEQYF.

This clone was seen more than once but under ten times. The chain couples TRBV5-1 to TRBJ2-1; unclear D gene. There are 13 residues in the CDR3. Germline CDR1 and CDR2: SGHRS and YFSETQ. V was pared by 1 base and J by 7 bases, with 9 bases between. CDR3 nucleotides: TGCGCCAGCAGCTTGTCTCTGGGGAATGAGCAGTTCTTC. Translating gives CASSLSLGNEQFF.

In DNA, the CDR3 is TGTGCCAGCAGTCCGACAGGGGGGTCGGGCGAGCAGTACTTC. Protein product: CASSPTGGSGEQYF. The chain couples TRBV28 to TRBJ2-7; 9 nucleotides agree with TRBD1. The V segment lost 5 bases and the J segment 6 bases; nucleotides outside the gene matches: 8. The CDR3 runs 14 residues. CDR1 and CDR2 from the germline V gene are MDHEN and SYDVKM. Full variable domain (rest looked up from reference TRBV28 and TRBJ2-7): DVKVTQSSRYLVKRTGEKVFLECVQDMDHENMFWYRQDPGLGLRLIYFSYDVKMKEKGDIPEGYSVSREKKERFSLILESASTNQTSMYLCASSPTGGSGEQYFGPGTRLTVT.

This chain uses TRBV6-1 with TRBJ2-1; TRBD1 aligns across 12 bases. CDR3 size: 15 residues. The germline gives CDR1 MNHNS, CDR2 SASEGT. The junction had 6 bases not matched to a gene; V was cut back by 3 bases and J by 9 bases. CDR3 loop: CASSDLGQGASEQFF. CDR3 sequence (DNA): TGTGCCAGCAGTGACCTGGGACAGGGGGCGAGTGAGCAGTTCTTC.

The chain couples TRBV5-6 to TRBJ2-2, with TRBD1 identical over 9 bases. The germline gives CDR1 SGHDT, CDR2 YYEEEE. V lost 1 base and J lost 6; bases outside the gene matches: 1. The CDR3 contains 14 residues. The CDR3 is CASSLTGGPGELFF. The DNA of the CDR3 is TGTGCCAGCAGCTTGACAGGGGGCCCCGGGGAGCTGTTTTTT.

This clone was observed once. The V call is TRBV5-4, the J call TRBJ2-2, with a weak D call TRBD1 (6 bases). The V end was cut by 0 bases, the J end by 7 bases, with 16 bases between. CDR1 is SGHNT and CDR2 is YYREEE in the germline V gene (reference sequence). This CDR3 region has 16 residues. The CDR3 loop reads CASSLEGHPPNGELFF. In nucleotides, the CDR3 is TGTGCCAGCAGCTTGGAGGGACATCCCCCCAACGGGGAGCTGTTTTTT. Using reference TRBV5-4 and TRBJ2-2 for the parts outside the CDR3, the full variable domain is ETGVTQSPTHLIKTRGQQVTLRCSSQSGHNTVSWYQQALGQGPQFIFQYYREEENGRGNFPPRFSGLQFPNYSSELNVNALELDDSALYLCASSLEGHPPNGELFFGEGSRLTVL.

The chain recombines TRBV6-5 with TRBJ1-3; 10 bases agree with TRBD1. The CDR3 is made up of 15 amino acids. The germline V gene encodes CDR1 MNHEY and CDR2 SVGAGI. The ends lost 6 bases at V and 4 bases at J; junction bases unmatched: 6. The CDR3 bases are TGTGCCAGCAGCACCGGGACAGGGGAAGGAAACACCATATATTTT. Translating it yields CASSTGTGEGNTIYF.

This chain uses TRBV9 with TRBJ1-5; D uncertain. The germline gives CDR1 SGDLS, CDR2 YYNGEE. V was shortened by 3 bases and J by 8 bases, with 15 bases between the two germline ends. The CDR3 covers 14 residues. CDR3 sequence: CASSGDDPMEPQHF. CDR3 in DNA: TGTGCCAGCAGCGGCGACGATCCAATGGAGCCCCAGCATTTT.

The CDR3 DNA sequence: TGTGCCAGTAGTCCCCGGGAGAAGTACGAGCAGTACTTC. It is translated as CASSPREKYEQYF. This chain connects TRBV19 to TRBJ2-7, with a possible D match to TRBD2 (6 bases). This CDR3 region has 13 residues. Germline-derived CDR1 and CDR2 are LNHDA and SQIVND (reference sequence). The V end lost 5 bases, the J end lost 4 bases, and 12 bases lay between the germline ends.

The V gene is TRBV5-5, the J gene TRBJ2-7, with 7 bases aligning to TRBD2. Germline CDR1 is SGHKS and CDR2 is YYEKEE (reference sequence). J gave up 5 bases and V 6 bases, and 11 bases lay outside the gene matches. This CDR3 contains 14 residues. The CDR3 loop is CASKRRSGIDEQYF. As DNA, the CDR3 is TGTGCCAGCAAAAGGAGGAGCGGGATCGACGAGCAGTACTTC. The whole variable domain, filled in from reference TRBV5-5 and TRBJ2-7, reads DAGVTQSPTHLIKTRGQQVTLRCSPISGHKSVSWYQQVLGQGPQFIFQYYEKEERGRGNFPDRFSARQFPNYSSELNVNALLLGDSALYLCASKRRSGIDEQYFGPGTRLTVT.

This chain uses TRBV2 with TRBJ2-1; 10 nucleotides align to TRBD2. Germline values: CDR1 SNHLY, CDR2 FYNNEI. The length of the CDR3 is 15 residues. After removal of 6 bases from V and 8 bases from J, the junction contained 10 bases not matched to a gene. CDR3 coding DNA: TGTGCCAGCAGGGACCAGCGGGGGGGCCGGGATGAGCAGTTCTTC. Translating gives CASRDQRGGRDEQFF.